These T cell receptor beta chains were read from a single sample in a study of blood T cell repertoires in COVID-19. TCRdb keeps only in-frame clones here, not all; method: immunoSEQ multiplex PCR. The sample yields some 110,000 clones, approximately 88% seen once. Sample: peripheral blood. The receptors derive from a woman in her seventies with acute or convalescent COVID-19. CDR3s include the opening cysteine and the closing phenylalanine or tryptophan. Fields, in order: J gene, V gene, D gene, clone size, CDR3 DNA, CDR3 protein. The D gene is left open where the match is weak. The size of a clone is reported for some rows only, either as once, few or many, or as a class for expanded clones.

TRBJ2-7,TRBV6-1,TRBD2,.,TGTGCCAGCAGTGGTCGGACTAGCGGGGCCTACGAGCAGTACTTC,CASSGRTSGAYEQYF
TRBJ1-4,TRBV18,.,.,TGTGCCAGCTCACCTCTTTCCGGGACACTAAATGAAAAACTGTTTTTT,CASSPLSGTLNEKLFF
TRBJ1-5,TRBV19,.,.,TGTGCCAGTATCGGGGGGGCCCAGCCCCAGCATTTT,CASIGGAQPQHF
TRBJ1-6,TRBV12-3/TRBV12-4,.,.,TGTGCCAGCAGTTTGGCCGGGAATTCACCCCTCCACTTT,CASSLAGNSPLHF
TRBJ1-6,TRBV19,.,.,TGTGCCAGTAGTCCTAGGCGCCAGGGGTTTAATTCACCCCTCCACTTT,CASSPRRQGFNSPLHF
TRBJ2-1,TRBV9,TRBD2,.,TGTGCCAGCTCGGGAGCGGGAGTCAATGAGCAGTTCTTC,CASSGAGVNEQFF
TRBJ2-1,TRBV14,TRBD2,.,TGTGCCAGCAGCCAAGGGGGAGGGCCCCGCAATGAGCAGTTCTTC,CASSQGGGPRNEQFF
TRBJ2-1,TRBV27,.,.,TGTGCCAGCAGTTCTTTAGCGCCTCCCAGCGGTGAGCAGTTCTTC,CASSSLAPPSGEQFF
TRBJ1-1,TRBV12-3/TRBV12-4,.,.,TGTGCCAGCAGTTCCAACCGAGGTGAAGCTTTCTTT,CASSSNRGEAFF
TRBJ2-2,TRBV5-1,TRBD1,.,TGCGCCAGCAGCTCGACAGGGGGCGTGGGCACCGGGGAGCTGTTTTTT,CASSSTGGVGTGELFF
TRBJ2-7,TRBV3-1/TRBV3-2,.,.,TGTGCCAGCAGCCACGGCGTTGACAGACCCTACGAGCAGTACTTC,CASSHGVDRPYEQYF
TRBJ2-5,TRBV18,.,.,TGTGCCAGCTCACCTATAAGGGGCAGGGAGACCCAGTACTTC,CASSPIRGRETQYF
TRBJ2-3,TRBV7-8,.,.,TGTGCCAGCAGCTTAGGGGGCGTAAGGAGCACAGATACGCAGTATTTT,CASSLGGVRSTDTQYF
TRBJ2-7,TRBV9,TRBD2,.,TGTGCCAGCAGCGTAGGGGAGGGCCTATCCTCCTACGAGCAGTACTTC,CASSVGEGLSSYEQYF
TRBJ2-7,TRBV7-3,.,.,TGTGCCAGCAGCTTAGGGACTGCTGGGGAGCAGTACTTC,CASSLGTAGEQYF
TRBJ2-1,TRBV11-2,.,.,TGTGCCAGCAGCTTAAGGCTAGGATGGTCCTACAATGAGCAGTTCTTC,CASSLRLGWSYNEQFF
TRBJ1-4,TRBV19,.,.,TGTGCCAGTAGTATTCAAAGGGGATCTGAAAAACTGTTTTTT,CASSIQRGSEKLFF
TRBJ1-5,TRBV19,.,.,TGTGCCAGTAGTATAGGGCCGTATAGCAATCAGCCCCAGCATTTT,CASSIGPYSNQPQHF
TRBJ2-1,TRBV2,TRBD2,.,TGTGCCAGCAGTGAATCGCGACTAGCGGGTCATGAGCAGTTCTTC,CASSESRLAGHEQFF
TRBJ2-1,TRBV18,.,few,TGTGCCAGCTCACCAAGAAGGGACACTCTCTCCTACAATGAGCAGTTCTTC,CASSPRRDTLSYNEQFF
TRBJ2-5,TRBV5-1,TRBD2,.,TGCGCCAGCAGCTTGGGCGGGAGTAAAGAGACCCAGTACTTC,CASSLGGSKETQYF
TRBJ1-1,TRBV11-1,TRBD1,.,TGTGCCAGCAGCTTAACAGGGGGAAATACTGAAGCTTTCTTT,CASSLTGGNTEAFF
TRBJ1-4,TRBV5-1,TRBD1,.,TGCGCCAGCAGCTTATATCGGACAGGGAGGGAAGCAACTAATGAAAAACTGTTTTTT,CASSLYRTGREATNEKLFF
TRBJ1-1,TRBV3-1/TRBV3-2,.,.,TGTGCCAGCAGTCAGGTTACCCCGAACACTGAAGCTTTCTTT,CASSQVTPNTEAFF
TRBJ1-3,TRBV3-1/TRBV3-2,TRBD1,.,TGTGCCAGCAGCCAAGATGTCCGAATGACCCCTCTCCAGGGGGACACCATATATTTT,CASSQDVRMTPLQGDTIYF
TRBJ2-1,TRBV6-5,.,.,TGTGCCAGCACCCCGACGGGTTACAATGAGCAGTTCTTC,CASTPTGYNEQFF
TRBJ1-1,TRBV29-1,TRBD1,.,TGCAGCGTTGCTCATGGGGTCGGACAGGGAGGGACTGAAGCTTTCTTT,CSVAHGVGQGGTEAFF
TRBJ1-1,TRBV25-1,.,.,TGTGCCAGCGTTTCGGGGGGAATGAACACTGAAGCTTTCTTT,CASVSGGMNTEAFF
TRBJ1-4,TRBV3-1/TRBV3-2,TRBD1,.,TGTGCCAGCAGCCAATCGACAGGGGGGGGTGAAAAACTGTTTTTT,CASSQSTGGGEKLFF
TRBJ2-1,TRBV7-2,TRBD1,.,TGTGCCAGCAGCACCGTCGGGACAGGGGGGGATGAGCAGTTCTTC,CASSTVGTGGDEQFF
TRBJ2-7,TRBV19,TRBD1,.,TGTGCCAGTGCTCGACAGGGGGCCGGAACCTACGAGCAGTACTTC,CASARQGAGTYEQYF
TRBJ1-4,TRBV7-9,.,.,TGTGCCAGCAGCCCCTGGCAGGCAACTAATGAAAAACTGTTTTTT,CASSPWQATNEKLFF
TRBJ1-4,TRBV2,.,.,TGTGCCAGCGGTCCGGAGGGCAGGGTTGATGAAAAACTGTTTTTT,CASGPEGRVDEKLFF
TRBJ1-1,TRBV4-1,TRBD1,.,TGCGCCAGCAGCCAAGAAGAGACAGGGAGCACTGAAGCTTTCTTT,CASSQEETGSTEAFF
TRBJ2-1,TRBV6-6,.,.,TGTGCCAGCAGTCACCCCCCAGCGGCCAGCTCCTACAATGAGCAGTTCTTC,CASSHPPAASSYNEQFF
TRBJ2-7,TRBV5-1,.,.,TGCGCCAGCAGCTTGAGGGGTGTCTCCTACGAGCAGTACTTC,CASSLRGVSYEQYF
TRBJ2-1,TRBV7-8,TRBD2,.,TGTGCCAGCAGCTTAGCGAAGACGGCGGGGGGAGCCGGCAATGAGCAGTTCTTC,CASSLAKTAGGAGNEQFF
TRBJ2-3,TRBV4-2,.,.,TGTGCCAGCAGCCAAGATATAAGCTCAGATACGCAGTATTTT,CASSQDISSDTQYF
TRBJ2-1,TRBV9,TRBD1,.,TGTGCCAGCAGCCCTAGGACAGGAACGGGCAATGAGCAGTTCTTC,CASSPRTGTGNEQFF
TRBJ2-3,TRBV6-2/TRBV6-3,TRBD2,.,TGTGCCAGCAGTTTCGGACTAGCGGGCCATAGCACAGATACGCAGTATTTT,CASSFGLAGHSTDTQYF
TRBJ1-1,TRBV7-9,.,few,TGTGCCAGCAGTCCCCGCCGGGAGGACACTGAAGCTTTCTTT,CASSPRREDTEAFF
TRBJ2-7,TRBV23-1,.,.,TGCGCCAGCAGTCAAGACCCGGGACACCTCTACGAGCAGTACTTC,CASSQDPGHLYEQYF
TRBJ2-3,TRBV4-2,.,.,TGTGCCAGCAGCCCGCTCGTCGCGGGGGCCTTTAGCACAGATACGCAGTATTTT,CASSPLVAGAFSTDTQYF
TRBJ1-5,TRBV15,.,.,TGTGCCACCAGCGGGACTACGGGCCTAAGTAGGGACAATCAGCCCCAGCATTTT,CATSGTTGLSRDNQPQHF
TRBJ1-5,TRBV9,.,.,TGTGCCAGCAGCTCCCAGAGCAATCAGCCCCAGCATTTT,CASSSQSNQPQHF
TRBJ1-4,TRBV7-3,TRBD1,once,TGTGCCAGCAGCTTCGGGACAGGGGGAGTCTATGAAAAACTGTTTTTT,CASSFGTGGVYEKLFF
TRBJ1-3,TRBV28,.,.,TGTGCCAGCAAGGGTGGATGGAGGAGCGCACATTCTGGAAACACCATATATTTT,CASKGGWRSAHSGNTIYF
TRBJ1-4,TRBV19,.,.,TGTGCTTCTGAAGGGGGGGTAGAAAAACTGTTTTTT,CASEGGVEKLFF
TRBJ2-7,TRBV3-1/TRBV3-2,TRBD2,.,TGTGCCAGCGCCCCATGGGAGGGGAATCACGAGCAGTACTTC,CASAPWEGNHEQYF
TRBJ1-6,TRBV7-2,.,.,TGTGCCAGCAGCTCTGATTCACCCCTCCACTTT,CASSSDSPLHF
TRBJ1-1,TRBV6-6,TRBD1,.,TGTGCCAGCAGATCCGGGACAGTGAACACTGAAGCTTTCTTT,CASRSGTVNTEAFF
TRBJ2-3,TRBV19,TRBD1,.,TGTGCCAGTAGTAAACAGGACAGGATCACAGATACGCAGTATTTT,CASSKQDRITDTQYF
TRBJ2-1,TRBV2,TRBD2,few,TGTGCCAGCAGGTTACTAGCGGGGAAAAATGAGCAGTTCTTC,CASRLLAGKNEQFF